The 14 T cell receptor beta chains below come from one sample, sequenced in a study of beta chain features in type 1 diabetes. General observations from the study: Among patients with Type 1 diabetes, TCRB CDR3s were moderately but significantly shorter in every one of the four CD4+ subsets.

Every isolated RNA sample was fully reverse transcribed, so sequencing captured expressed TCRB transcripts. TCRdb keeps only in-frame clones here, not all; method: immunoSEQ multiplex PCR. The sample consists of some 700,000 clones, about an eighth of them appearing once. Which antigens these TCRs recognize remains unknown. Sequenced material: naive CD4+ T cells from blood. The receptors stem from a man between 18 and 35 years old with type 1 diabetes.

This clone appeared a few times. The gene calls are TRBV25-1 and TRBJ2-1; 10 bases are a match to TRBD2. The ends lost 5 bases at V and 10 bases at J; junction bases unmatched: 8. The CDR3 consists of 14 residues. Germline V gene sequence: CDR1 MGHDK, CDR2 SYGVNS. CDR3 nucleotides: TGTGCCAGCAGTAAAGCGGGGGGGCCAGGAGAGCAGTTCTTC. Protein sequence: CASSKAGGPGEQFF.

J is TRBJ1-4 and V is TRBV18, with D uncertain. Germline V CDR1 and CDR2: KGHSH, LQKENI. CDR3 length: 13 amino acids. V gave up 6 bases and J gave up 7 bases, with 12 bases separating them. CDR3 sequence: CASSSVDGEKLFF. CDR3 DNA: TGTGCCAGCTCGTCGGTTGATGGTGAAAAACTGTTTTTT.

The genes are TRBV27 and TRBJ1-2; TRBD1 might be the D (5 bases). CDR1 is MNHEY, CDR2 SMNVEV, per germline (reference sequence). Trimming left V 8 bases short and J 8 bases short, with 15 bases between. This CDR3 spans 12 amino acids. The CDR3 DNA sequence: TGTGCCAGCCGCTCACTCGAGGGGGGCTACACCTTC. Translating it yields CASRSLEGGYTF.

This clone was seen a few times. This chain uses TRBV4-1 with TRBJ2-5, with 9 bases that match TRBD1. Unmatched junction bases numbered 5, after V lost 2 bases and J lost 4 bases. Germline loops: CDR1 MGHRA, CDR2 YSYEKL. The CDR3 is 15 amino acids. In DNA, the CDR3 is TGCGCCAGCAGCCAACCACAGACAGGGGGAGAGACCCAGTACTTC. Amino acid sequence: CASSQPQTGGETQYF.

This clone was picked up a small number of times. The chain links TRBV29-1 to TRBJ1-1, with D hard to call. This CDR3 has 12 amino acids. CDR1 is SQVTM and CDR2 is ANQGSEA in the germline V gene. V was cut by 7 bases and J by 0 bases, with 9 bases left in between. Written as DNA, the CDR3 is TGCAGCGCACACCTTATGAACACTGAAGCTTTCTTT. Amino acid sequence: CSAHLMNTEAFF.

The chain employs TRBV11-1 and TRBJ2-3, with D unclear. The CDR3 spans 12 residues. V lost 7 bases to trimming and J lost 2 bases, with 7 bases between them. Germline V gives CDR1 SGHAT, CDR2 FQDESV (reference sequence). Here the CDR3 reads CASTQYTDTQYF. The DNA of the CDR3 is TGTGCCAGCACCCAATACACAGATACGCAGTATTTT.

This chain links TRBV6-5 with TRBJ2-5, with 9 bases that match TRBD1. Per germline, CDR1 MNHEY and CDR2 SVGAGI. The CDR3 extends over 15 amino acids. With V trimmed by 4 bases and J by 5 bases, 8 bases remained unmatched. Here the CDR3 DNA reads TGTGCCAGCAGTTTCGGACAGGGGTTAGGGGAGACCCAGTACTTC. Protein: CASSFGQGLGETQYF.

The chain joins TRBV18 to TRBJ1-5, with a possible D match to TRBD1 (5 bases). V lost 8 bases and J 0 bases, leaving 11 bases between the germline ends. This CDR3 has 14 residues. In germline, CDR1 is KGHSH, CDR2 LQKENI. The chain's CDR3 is CASGAESSNQPQHF. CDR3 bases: TGTGCCAGCGGGGCCGAGAGTAGCAATCAGCCCCAGCATTTT.

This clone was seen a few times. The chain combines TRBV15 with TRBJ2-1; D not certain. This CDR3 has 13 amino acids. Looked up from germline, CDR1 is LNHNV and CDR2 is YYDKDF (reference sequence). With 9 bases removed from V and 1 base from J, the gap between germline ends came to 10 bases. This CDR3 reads CATLTKSYNEQFF. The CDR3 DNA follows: TGTGCCACTTTGACAAAATCCTACAATGAGCAGTTCTTC. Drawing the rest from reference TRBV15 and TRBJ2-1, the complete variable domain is DAMVIQNPRYQVTQFGKPVTLSCSQTLNHNVMYWYQQKSSQAPKLLFHYYDKDFNNEADTPDNFQSRRPNTSFCFLDIRSPGLGDTAMYLCATLTKSYNEQFFGPGTRLTVL.

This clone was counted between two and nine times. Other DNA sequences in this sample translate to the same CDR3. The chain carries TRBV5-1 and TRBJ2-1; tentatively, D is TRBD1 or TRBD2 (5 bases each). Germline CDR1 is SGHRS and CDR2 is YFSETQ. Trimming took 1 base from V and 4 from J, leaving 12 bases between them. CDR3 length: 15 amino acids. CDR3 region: CASSLRGDLYNEQFF. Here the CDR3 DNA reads TGCGCCAGCAGCTTGAGAGGGGACCTTTACAATGAGCAGTTCTTC.

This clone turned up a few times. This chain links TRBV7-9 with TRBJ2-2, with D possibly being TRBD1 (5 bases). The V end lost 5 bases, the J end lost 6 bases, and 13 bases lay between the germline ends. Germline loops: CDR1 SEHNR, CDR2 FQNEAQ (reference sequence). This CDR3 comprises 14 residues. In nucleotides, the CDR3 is TGTGCCAGCAGCCCGAGTGTAGGGGCCGGGGAGCTGTTTTTT. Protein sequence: CASSPSVGAGELFF.

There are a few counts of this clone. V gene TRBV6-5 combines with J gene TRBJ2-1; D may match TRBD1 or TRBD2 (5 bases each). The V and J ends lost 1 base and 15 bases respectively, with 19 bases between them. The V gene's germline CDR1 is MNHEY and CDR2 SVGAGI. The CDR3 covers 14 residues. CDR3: CASSYYRWGNVAFF. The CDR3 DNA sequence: TGTGCCAGCAGTTACTATCGTTGGGGGAATGTTGCGTTCTTC.

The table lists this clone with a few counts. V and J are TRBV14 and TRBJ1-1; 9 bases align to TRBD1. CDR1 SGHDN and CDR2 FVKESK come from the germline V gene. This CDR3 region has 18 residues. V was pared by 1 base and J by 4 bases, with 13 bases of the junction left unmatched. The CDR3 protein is CASSQAAVPGQGSTEAFF. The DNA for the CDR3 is TGTGCCAGCAGCCAAGCGGCAGTCCCGGGACAGGGATCCACTGAAGCTTTCTTT.

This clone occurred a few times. CDR3 in DNA: TGTGCCAGCAGTGAAAACGGGGGCCAAACCTACGAGCAGTACTTC. This translates into CASSENGGQTYEQYF. The chain carries TRBV25-1 and TRBJ2-7; the D gene could be TRBD1 or TRBD2 (6 bases each). V was trimmed by 2 bases and J by 2 bases, leaving 13 bases between them. This CDR3 contains 15 residues. Germline loops: CDR1 MGHDK, CDR2 SYGVNS.